This T cell receptor (beta chain) is drawn from a study of low-dose radiotherapy and immunotherapy resistance in tumors. This clonotype was recorded many times. Germline V gene data show CDR1 as MNHEY and CDR2 as SMNVEV (reference sequence). V lost 5 bases and J 8 bases, leaving 7 bases between the germline ends. The CDR3 covers 12 residues. Described time point: after trial treatment. Documented treatment: LDRT plus nivolumab, ipilimumab, low-dose cyclophosphamide and aspirin (RACIN trial). The donors' treatment consisted of nivolumab, ipilimumab, aspirin, low-dose cyclophosphamide and low-dose radiotherapy. Priming of first-strand cDNA relied on TRAV- and TRBV-specific primers (covering alpha and beta chains). PCR amplification of the TCRs was performed with Phusion for about 20 PCR cycles, and it relied on a constant-region primer together with a V-primer adapter. Via MiXCR, TCRdb re-called the reads, giving one row per CDR3 protein. This repertoire shows 35,000 to 50,000 distinct CDR3 sequences, 20% to 25% found once; its top ten account for 9.2%.

The chain uses TRBV27 and TRBJ1-6, with TRBD1 as a possible D gene (6 bases). The sample here was PBMCs, taken after low-dose radiotherapy plus immunotherapy. This clonotype originated in a female donor with ovarian cancer. CDR3 bases: TGTGCCAGCAGTCAGGGGTATTCACCCCTCCACTTT. Its translation is CASSQGYSPLHF.